Listed below are T cell receptor beta chains from one sample, sequenced in a study of blood T cell repertoires in COVID-19. Using immunoSEQ multiplex PCR, the repertoire was profiled, and TCRdb retains in-frame clones only, with some absent. The sample records about 270,000 clones, roughly 89% being singletons. The specimen was PBMCs or T cells enriched from blood (not recorded which). These receptors came from a woman aged 60 to 75 who had recovered from COVID-19. The CDR3 runs from the conserved cysteine through the conserved F or W. D genes are given only for firm matches. Rows may omit the clone size; those that give it use once, few, many or a size class.

.,few,TRBJ1-3,TRBV7-2,TGTGCCAGCAGCCCAGAGACAGCTGCTGGAAACACCATATATTTT,CASSPETAAGNTIYF
TRBD1,once,TRBJ1-5,TRBV19,TGTGCCAGTAGTCCACCCCCCGGCAGGGGGCTAGGTCAGCCCCAGCATTTT,CASSPPPGRGLGQPQHF
TRBD2,.,TRBJ2-3,TRBV7-3,TGTGCCAGCAGGCCGGGACTAGCGGGAGTAGATACGCAGTATTTT,CASRPGLAGVDTQYF
.,.,TRBJ2-7,TRBV20-1,TGCAGTGCTAGTTTTCCCGACAACTACGAGCAGTACTTC,CSASFPDNYEQYF
.,.,TRBJ2-1,TRBV9,TGTGCCAGCAGCGTAGGACCGCCGGGTGAGCAGTTCTTC,CASSVGPPGEQFF
TRBD1,.,TRBJ2-7,TRBV19,TGTGCCAGTAGTGGGGACAGGCGCGAGCAGTACTTC,CASSGDRREQYF
.,.,TRBJ2-3,TRBV24-1,TGTGCCACCAGTGACACTACTAGGGAGCAGTATTTT,CATSDTTREQYF
TRBD1,.,TRBJ2-5,TRBV25-1,TGTGCCAGCAGTGAATGGGACAGGGAAGAGACCCAGTACTTC,CASSEWDREETQYF
.,.,TRBJ2-7,TRBV2,TGTGCCAGCAGTGGCGCAGGGGCGGCCGAGCAGTACTTC,CASSGAGAAEQYF
.,.,TRBJ1-2,TRBV12-3/TRBV12-4,TGTGCCAGCAGTTTGGCGGATGGCTACACCTTC,CASSLADGYTF
.,.,TRBJ2-1,TRBV6-4,TGTGCCAGCAGTGTTTTTTGGGCTGGCTACAATGAGCAGTTCTTC,CASSVFWAGYNEQFF
.,.,TRBJ1-5,TRBV4-1,TGCGCCAGCAGCCAAGAGTCTTATCAGCCCCAGCATTTT,CASSQESYQPQHF
.,.,TRBJ1-1,TRBV20-1,TGCAGTGCTAGTCGGGTGAACACTGAAGCTTTCTTT,CSASRVNTEAFF
.,.,TRBJ1-1,TRBV19,TGTGCCACCGATAGGACACCGAACACTGAAGCTTTCTTT,CATDRTPNTEAFF
.,.,TRBJ1-5,TRBV23-1,TGCGCCAGCAGTCAATCGTTGGGGGAGGATCAGCCCCAGCATTTT,CASSQSLGEDQPQHF
.,few,TRBJ2-1,TRBV3-1/TRBV3-2,TGTGCCAGCAGCCAAGACGGCCGGCTAGCCTATAACAATGAGCAGTTCTTC,CASSQDGRLAYNNEQFF
TRBD1,.,TRBJ2-2,TRBV2,TGTGCCAGCAGTGTACAGGGGGCGACCGGGGAGCTGTTTTTT,CASSVQGATGELFF
.,.,TRBJ1-1,TRBV7-6,TGTGCCAGCAGCCCTCAAGGACAGAAAGCTTTCTTT,CASSPQGQKAFF
TRBD1,few,TRBJ1-2,TRBV7-8,TGTGCCAGCAGCTTAAAGAGGGACAGGGCAGAGGGCTACACCTTC,CASSLKRDRAEGYTF
.,.,TRBJ1-3,TRBV25-1,TGTGCCAGCAGTGATCCGCCAGGGGTCTCTGGAAACACCATATATTTT,CASSDPPGVSGNTIYF
TRBD1,.,TRBJ1-5,TRBV5-1,TGCGCCAGCAGCATGACAGGGGACAGCAATCAGCCCCAGCATTTT,CASSMTGDSNQPQHF
TRBD2,.,TRBJ2-7,TRBV13,TGTGCCAGCAGCCCTCCAGGACTAGCGGGAGGCTCCTCCGACGAGCAGTACTTC,CASSPPGLAGGSSDEQYF
.,.,TRBJ1-1,TRBV21-1,TGTGCCAGCAGCCGAGGGAGCATGAACACTGAAGCTTTCTTT,CASSRGSMNTEAFF
TRBD2,.,TRBJ2-3,TRBV27,TGTGCCAGCAGTTGGACTAGCGGGGGGGTCCCCTTCAGCACAGATACGCAGTATTTT,CASSWTSGGVPFSTDTQYF
TRBD2,.,TRBJ2-2,TRBV5-5,TGTGCCAGCAGCTTGGGACTAGCGGGGATCGCGAACACCGGGGAGCTGTTTTTT,CASSLGLAGIANTGELFF
.,few,TRBJ1-6,TRBV28,TGTGCCAGCAGTAGGTCCCCCAGGGCTAATTCACCCCTCCACTTT,CASSRSPRANSPLHF
TRBD2,.,TRBJ2-1,TRBV7-3,TGTGCCAGCAGCTTAGGCAGTCCCGGGACTAGCGGAGAAAATGAGCAGTTCTTC,CASSLGSPGTSGENEQFF
TRBD2,.,TRBJ2-1,TRBV5-4,TGTGCCAGCAGCTCCCCCACTAGCGGGGTTGATGAGCAGTTCTTC,CASSSPTSGVDEQFF
.,.,TRBJ2-1,TRBV15,TGTGCCACCAGCCGTTATTTACAGATTGGTTACAATGAGCAGTTCTTC,CATSRYLQIGYNEQFF
.,.,TRBJ1-1,TRBV27,TGTGCCAGCAGAAGGAGGACTGAAGCTTTCTTT,CASRRRTEAFF
TRBD2,.,TRBJ2-7,TRBV29-1,TGCAGCGTTGCTCTGGGGACTAGCGGTACCTACGAGCAGTACTTC,CSVALGTSGTYEQYF
TRBD2,once,TRBJ2-1,TRBV18,TGTGCCAGCTCACCACCGTATAGCGGGGGGGCCGGGGGCAATGAGCAGTTCTTC,CASSPPYSGGAGGNEQFF
.,.,TRBJ1-2,TRBV7-9,TGTGCCAGCAGCATTCTTGGCGGCAACTATGGCTACACCTTC,CASSILGGNYGYTF
TRBD2,.,TRBJ2-5,TRBV7-9,TGTGCCAGCAGCTTGGGACTAGCAGTAGAGACCCAGTACTTC,CASSLGLAVETQYF